The entry below describes one TCR beta chain. Its antigen is not identified. The TCRbeta library was prepared with unique molecular identifiers. TCRdb re-derived calls from the PCR reads in MiXCR, one entry per CDR3 protein. The table includes 500,000 or so distinct CDR3 sequences, about an eighth detected once. This entry is derived from a study of T-cell reconstitution after alpha-beta-depleted transplantation in children. Whole-study results and caveats: Recipient T cells and thymic progenitors that survived gave rise to the high TCRbeta diversity observed at day 60 in some patients. It was reported that alpha-beta T cells came from several hundred expanded graft clones (about two months after transplant). T-cell counts and diversity at one year following transplant were attributed mainly to newly produced T cells.

The germline CDR1 and CDR2 sequences are SEHNR and FQNEAQ (reference sequence). Germline trimming cut 6 bases from V and 2 bases from J; bases unmatched to any gene: 9. There are 15 residues in the CDR3. The V gene is TRBV7-9, the J gene TRBJ2-7; TRBD2 matches 8 bases. The source was PBMCs, mostly from graft donor cells, collected 180 days after TCRalphabeta/CD19-depleted stem cell transplant. The receptor was derived from a female patient aged 2-10 years who had a stem cell transplant for aplastic anemia, so the T cells may come from the graft donor. The CDR3 region has the DNA TGTGCCAGCAGGCTTACGGGGGGGACTGCCTACGAGCAGTACTTC. This gives the protein CASRLTGGTAYEQYF.